A selection of T cell receptor beta chains follows, all from one sample in a study of cytomegalovirus exposure and HLA in healthy donors. Assay: immunoSEQ multiplex PCR; the TCRdb copy retains only in-frame clones and omits some. The sample comprises about 190,000 clones, roughly 79% of which are singletons, and around 1.6% rests with the top ten. Material: PBMCs. These receptors all stem from a woman aged 18-35 years in good health and CMV-seronegative. CDR3s include the opening cysteine and the closing phenylalanine or tryptophan. The D gene is left open where the match is weak. A clone size is listed for some rows: how often the clone was seen (once, few, many), or a class if it is expanded.

.	TRBJ2-2	TRBV7-2	.	CASQVTPLNSGELFF	TGTGCCAGCCAAGTTACACCGCTAAACAGCGGGGAGCTGTTTTTT
few	TRBJ2-7	TRBV7-9	.	CASSSNPYEQYF	TGTGCCAGCAGCTCTAACCCCTACGAGCAGTACTTC
.	TRBJ2-1	TRBV6-5	.	CASKTAWGSNNEQFF	TGTGCCAGCAAAACCGCCTGGGGCAGTAACAATGAGCAGTTCTTC
.	TRBJ2-2	TRBV19	TRBD2	CASSPLAGGSQRYTGELFF	TGTGCCAGTAGCCCCCTAGCGGGAGGGTCCCAACGTTACACCGGGGAGCTGTTTTTT
.	TRBJ1-2	TRBV30	TRBD1	CAWTRQGVPYGYTF	TGTGCCTGGACCAGACAGGGGGTGCCCTATGGCTACACCTTC
.	TRBJ2-7	TRBV23-1	.	CASRQGCEQYF	TGCGCCAGCAGACAGGGCTGCGAGCAGTACTTC
.	TRBJ2-1	TRBV6-5	.	CASSYRGSYNEQFF	TGTGCCAGCAGTTACAGGGGCTCCTACAATGAGCAGTTCTTC
.	TRBJ2-2	TRBV18	TRBD1	CASSLTGGTNTGELFF	TGTGCCAGCTCGCTGACAGGGGGGACGAACACCGGGGAGCTGTTTTTT
.	TRBJ2-5	TRBV23-1	.	CASSPCSVETQYF	TGCGCCAGCAGTCCATGTTCAGTGGAGACCCAGTACTTC
.	TRBJ1-2	TRBV6-6	TRBD1	CASSRQGGIYGYTF	TGTGCCAGCAGTAGACAGGGGGGAATCTATGGCTACACCTTC
few	TRBJ1-2	TRBV2	.	CASSRRQATNYGYTF	TGTGCCAGCAGTCGAAGACAGGCTACTAACTATGGCTACACCTTC
.	TRBJ2-7	TRBV4-1	TRBD2	CASSQEGLAVYEQYF	TGCGCCAGCAGCCAAGAAGGACTAGCGGTCTACGAGCAGTACTTC
.	TRBJ2-1	TRBV5-4	TRBD2	CASSLAASGAYNEQFF	TGTGCCAGCAGCTTGGCAGCTAGCGGGGCCTACAATGAGCAGTTCTTC
once	TRBJ1-1	TRBV7-9	.	CASSFGFSTNTEAFF	TGTGCCAGCAGCTTCGGGTTTTCAACGAACACTGAAGCTTTCTTT
.	TRBJ1-1	TRBV18	.	CASSPQGLNTEAFF	TGTGCCAGCTCACCGCAGGGCCTGAACACTGAAGCTTTCTTT
.	TRBJ2-2	TRBV28	TRBD2	CASRVRDYYLRRSGELFF	TGTGCCAGCAGAGTCCGGGACTACTATCTCCGAAGGTCCGGGGAGCTGTTTTTT
.	TRBJ2-1	TRBV4-2	.	CASSQANRASNNEQFF	TGTGCCAGCAGCCAAGCCAACAGGGCCTCCAACAATGAGCAGTTCTTC
few	TRBJ1-6	TRBV7-3	TRBD1	CASSLQGAGSPLHF	TGTGCCAGCAGCTTACAGGGGGCAGGTTCACCCCTCCACTTT
.	TRBJ1-3	TRBV19	.	CASSLRREVGNTIYF	TGTGCCAGTAGTTTAAGGAGGGAAGTCGGAAACACCATATATTTT
.	TRBJ2-3	TRBV4-3	TRBD2	CASSQGERERGTDTQYF	TGCGCCAGCAGCCAAGGGGAGCGGGAGAGGGGCACAGATACGCAGTATTTT
.	TRBJ2-3	TRBV15	.	CATSRLTGGTDTQYF	TGTGCCACCAGCAGATTGACGGGAGGCACAGATACGCAGTATTTT
.	TRBJ2-7	TRBV5-8	TRBD1	CASSLAGGVSYEQYF	TGTGCCAGCAGCTTGGCAGGGGGCGTAAGCTACGAGCAGTACTTC
.	TRBJ2-7	TRBV5-1	TRBD1	CASRPGTGRYEQYF	TGCGCCAGCAGACCCGGGACAGGGAGGTACGAGCAGTACTTC
few	TRBJ1-1	TRBV27	.	CASQTRASGTEAFF	TGTGCCAGCCAAACGCGGGCATCGGGGACTGAAGCTTTCTTT
.	TRBJ2-7	TRBV29-1	TRBD2	CSVGRLAGTYEQYF	TGCAGCGTTGGACGGTTAGCGGGGACCTACGAGCAGTACTTC
.	TRBJ2-3	TRBV28	.	CASSLIGASTDTQYF	TGTGCCAGCAGTTTAATAGGGGCTAGCACAGATACGCAGTATTTT
few	TRBJ1-4	TRBV18	TRBD1	CASSPIAGGAEEKLFF	TGTGCCAGCTCACCAATCGCAGGGGGCGCGGAGGAAAAACTGTTTTTT
.	TRBJ2-2	TRBV27	TRBD2	CASSFLAGRTGELFF	TGTGCCAGCAGTTTCCTAGCGGGGAGAACCGGGGAGCTGTTTTTT
.	TRBJ2-4	TRBV7-2	TRBD1	CASSQSIGRQGNIQYF	TGTGCCAGCAGCCAATCAATTGGACGACAGGGAAACATTCAGTACTTC
.	TRBJ2-1	TRBV5-6	.	CASSEYNEQFF	TGTGCCAGCAGCGAGTACAATGAGCAGTTCTTC
.	TRBJ2-1	TRBV7-6	TRBD2	CASSSGTRGEQFF	TGTGCCAGCAGCTCTGGGACTAGAGGTGAGCAGTTCTTC
.	TRBJ2-5	TRBV21-1	.	CASSGRGDNSIRETQYF	TGTGCCAGCAGCGGCCGGGGGGACAACTCTATTCGGGAGACCCAGTACTTC
few	TRBJ1-2	TRBV19	.	CASSIRLGQNYGYTF	TGTGCCAGTAGTATCCGGTTGGGGCAGAACTATGGCTACACCTTC
once	TRBJ2-7	TRBV27	TRBD1	CASSSDRVSYEQYF	TGTGCCAGCAGTTCAGACAGGGTTTCCTACGAGCAGTACTTC
.	TRBJ2-1	TRBV5-8	.	CASSLAAARGEQFF	TGTGCCAGCAGCTTGGCTGCCGCTCGAGGGGAGCAGTTCTTC
.	TRBJ2-3	TRBV9	TRBD1	CASSGQGFMADTQYF	TGTGCCAGCAGCGGACAGGGCTTTATGGCAGATACGCAGTATTTT
.	TRBJ1-1	TRBV11-2	.	CASSFQGTVAEAFF	TGTGCCAGCAGCTTCCAGGGGACGGTGGCTGAAGCTTTCTTT
.	TRBJ1-5	TRBV6-5	.	CASMKGGSNQPQHF	TGTGCCAGCATGAAGGGCGGGAGCAATCAGCCCCAGCATTTT
.	TRBJ2-5	TRBV6-5	TRBD2	CASSGLAGDETQYF	TGTGCCAGCAGTGGGCTAGCGGGAGACGAGACCCAGTACTTC
.	TRBJ2-7	TRBV5-1	.	CASSWPDGVSSYEQYF	TGCGCCAGCAGCTGGCCTGACGGGGTTAGCTCCTACGAGCAGTACTTC
.	TRBJ2-7	TRBV5-1	.	CASSLTGISKAYEQYF	TGCGCCAGCAGCTTGACCGGGATATCCAAGGCCTACGAGCAGTACTTC
.	TRBJ1-5	TRBV9	.	CASSSKADEYSNQPQHF	TGTGCCAGCAGCTCGAAAGCGGACGAATATAGCAATCAGCCCCAGCATTTT
.	TRBJ1-1	TRBV27	.	CASSSSGTEAFF	TGTGCCAGCAGTTCGAGCGGCACTGAAGCTTTCTTT
once	TRBJ1-4	TRBV2	.	CASSDRGGGGKLFF	TGTGCCAGCAGTGATCGGGGGGGCGGGGGGAAACTGTTTTTT
.	TRBJ2-3	TRBV10-3	TRBD2	CAISAGTSGGDTQYF	TGTGCCATCAGTGCTGGGACTAGCGGGGGAGATACGCAGTATTTT